This TCR beta chain derives from a study of CXCR3-negative and CXCR3-positive naive CD8 T cells. Findings and limits, study-wide: With CXCR3 expression partially decreased after cryopreservation, most assays relied on fresh PBMCs.

This CDR3 spans 14 amino acids. The germline V gene has CDR1 SGDLS and CDR2 YYNGEE. A remark on this clonotype: Its antigen is not known.

Triplicate approximately 280,000-cell sorts were made of each CD8+ T cell subset. Cells that were CD45RO-CCR7+CD27+CD95- constituted naive CD8+ T cells. The method, 5' RACE with UMI labels, was used to prepare the TRB cDNA libraries. Reanalyzing the 5' RACE reads, TCRdb keeps one entry per CDR3 protein, without DNA. This table lists roughly 40,000 distinct CDR3 sequences. The rearrangement joins TRBV9 to TRBJ2-7. The receptor was derived from a human donor in good health. Some clones in this sample may be carry-over from other donors' samples. Sequencing input: naive CXCR3- CD8+ T cells from blood. Subset defined: CD45RO-CCR7+CD27+CD95- naive CD8+ T cells lacking CXCR3 (TNR3-). This CDR3 is CASSPYPMAHEQYF.